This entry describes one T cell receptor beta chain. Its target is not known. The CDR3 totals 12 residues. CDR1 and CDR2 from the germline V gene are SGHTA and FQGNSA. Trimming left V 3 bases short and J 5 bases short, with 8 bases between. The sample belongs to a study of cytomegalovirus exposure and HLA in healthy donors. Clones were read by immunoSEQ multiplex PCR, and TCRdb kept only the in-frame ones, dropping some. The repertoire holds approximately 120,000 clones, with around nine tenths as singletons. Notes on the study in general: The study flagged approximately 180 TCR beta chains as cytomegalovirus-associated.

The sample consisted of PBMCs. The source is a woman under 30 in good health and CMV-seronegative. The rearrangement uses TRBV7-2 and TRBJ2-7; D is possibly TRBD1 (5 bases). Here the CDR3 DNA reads TGTGCCAGCAGCTTTTCAGGGAACGAGCAGTACTTC. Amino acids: CASSFSGNEQYF.